This TCR beta chain was recovered during a study of tumor and adjacent non-tumor tissue in lung cancer. Study results and caveats: Tumor repertoires had a smaller top 100 clone share than normal lung. Compared with tumor, normal lung showed significantly lower TCR diversity.

There are 15 residues in the CDR3. Per the germline V gene, CDR1 is SGHAT and CDR2 is FQNNGV. Deletions cut 5 bases from V and 1 base from J, with 14 bases between. RNA was extracted from bulk tissue without any cell sorting. Between August and November 2014, newly diagnosed, chemotherapy-naive lung cancer patients underwent thoracic surgery in China. The library came from three nested PCR rounds adapted from ARM-PCR protocols. TCRdb reanalysed the multiplex PCR reads using MiXCR and keeps one entry per CDR3 protein. The data contain 65,000 to 95,000 distinct CDR3 sequences, roughly 75% of them singletons. This clonotype was seen repeatedly, ten times or more. The antigen remains undetermined.

The clonotype comes from a woman between 65 and 79 years old with non-small cell lung cancer. The genes are TRBV11-2 and TRBJ1-1; tentative D call: TRBD1 (5 bases). The sample consisted of lung tumor tissue. Here the CDR3 reads CASSRDYTGNTEAFF. In DNA form, the CDR3 reads TGTGCCAGCAGCCGCGACTACACAGGGAACACTGAAGCTTTCTTT.